The rows below give T cell receptor beta chains drawn from one sample of a study of T cell responses to AZD1222 COVID-19 vaccine. The table came from immunoSEQ multiplex PCR; TCRdb's copy has only in-frame clones and leaves some out. The sample has about 69,000 clones, 86% seen once. The material was peripheral blood, obtained on day 0 of AZD1222 vaccination. These receptors all stem from an adult in good health. Both conserved end residues are part of each CDR3. D genes are given only for firm matches. Not all rows give a size; the values are once, few, many and, for expanded clones, a class.

TRBJ2-5	TRBV9	few	.	TGTGCCAGCAGCGTAGAGGGGGTAGGAGAGACCCAGTACTTC	CASSVEGVGETQYF
TRBJ2-5	TRBV9	.	.	TGTGCCAGCAGTCAGGACGTCCAAGAGACCCAGTACTTC	CASSQDVQETQYF
TRBJ2-5	TRBV4-1	.	TRBD1	TGCGCCAGCAGCCGGGGGACAGGGATAGTGGGAGAGACCCAGTACTTC	CASSRGTGIVGETQYF
TRBJ1-1	TRBV19	.	TRBD1	TGTGCCATTAAACTATCAGGGGGCACTGAAGCTTTCTTT	CAIKLSGGTEAFF
TRBJ2-7	TRBV20-1	.	.	TGCAGTGCAAAAGTTTCCTACGAGCAGTACTTC	CSAKVSYEQYF
TRBJ1-5	TRBV6-1	few	TRBD1	TGTGCCAGCAGTGACCCGGACAGGGGCAATCAGCCCCAGCATTTT	CASSDPDRGNQPQHF
TRBJ1-3	TRBV24-1	.	.	TGTGCCACCAGTGATCACCGGGACTATGGAAACACCATATATTTT	CATSDHRDYGNTIYF
TRBJ2-2	TRBV6-4	.	.	TGTGCCAGCAGAGGAGGGGTCAGCACCGGGGAGCTGTTTTTT	CASRGGVSTGELFF
TRBJ1-4	TRBV11-3	.	TRBD1	TGTGCCAGCAGCTTCCGAGACAGGGTTAGTGAAAAACTGTTTTTT	CASSFRDRVSEKLFF
TRBJ2-1	TRBV6-6	.	.	TGTGCCAGCAGTTACAAAGGGGATGTGAATGAGCAGTTCTTC	CASSYKGDVNEQFF
TRBJ2-2	TRBV7-8	.	.	TGTGCCAGCAGCCTAAGGGCCGGGGAGCTGTTTTTT	CASSLRAGELFF
TRBJ1-4	TRBV19	.	.	TGTGCCAGTAGTATCGTCGAGGAGGAAAAACTGTTTTTT	CASSIVEEEKLFF
TRBJ1-1	TRBV18	.	.	TGTGCCAGCTCACAGGGGACGGGGAACACTGAAGCTTTCTTT	CASSQGTGNTEAFF
TRBJ1-2	TRBV2	.	.	TGTGCCAGCACCCCCGGGCCGAAAAACAGTGGCTACACCTTC	CASTPGPKNSGYTF
TRBJ2-3	TRBV12-3/TRBV12-4	.	.	TGTGCCAGCAGCCCGGGGACAGATACGCAGTATTTT	CASSPGTDTQYF
TRBJ2-1	TRBV19	.	TRBD1	TGTGCCAGTAGTGCCCGGGGACAGGGGGGCATGAATGAGCAGTTCTTC	CASSARGQGGMNEQFF
TRBJ2-3	TRBV23-1	.	.	TGCGCCAGACGCCAAGGGTCCACAGATACGCAGTATTTT	CARRQGSTDTQYF
TRBJ2-2	TRBV19	.	.	TGTGCCAGCGTTCGGGGCCTCGGCACCGGGGAGCTGTTTTTT	CASVRGLGTGELFF
TRBJ2-7	TRBV24-1	once	.	TGTGCCACCAGTGATTCTGACTTGTACGAGCAGTACTTC	CATSDSDLYEQYF
TRBJ1-2	TRBV11-2	.	TRBD1	TGTGCCAGCAGCTTAGGCTGGGGACAGGGGGCATGGGACTATGGCTACACCTTC	CASSLGWGQGAWDYGYTF
TRBJ1-6	TRBV5-1	.	.	TGCGCCAGCAGCTCCCTAGGGGATTCACCCCTCCACTTT	CASSSLGDSPLHF
TRBJ1-2	TRBV27	.	.	TGTGCCAGCAGTTTCCCAGGGGCTGTCTATGGCTACACCTTC	CASSFPGAVYGYTF
TRBJ2-1	TRBV15	once	TRBD2	TGTGCCACCAGCAGACCTAACACACAGGCTAGCGGGAGCAATGAGCAGTTCTTC	CATSRPNTQASGSNEQFF
TRBJ1-1	TRBV4-3	.	.	TGCGCCAGCAGCCAAGCCAGCGTGAACACTGAAGCTTTCTTT	CASSQASVNTEAFF
TRBJ2-6	TRBV9	.	.	TGTGCCAGCAGCGGTAACAGGGCGCCGAACTCTGGGGCCAACGTCCTGACTTTC	CASSGNRAPNSGANVLTF
TRBJ2-2	TRBV5-1	once	.	TGCGCCAGCAGCTTGGAGGGAGCTACCGGGGAGCTGTTTTTT	CASSLEGATGELFF
TRBJ2-3	TRBV6-5	.	TRBD1	TGTGCCAGCAGCCGGGACAGGGTCACAGATACGCAGTATTTT	CASSRDRVTDTQYF
TRBJ2-7	TRBV3-1/TRBV3-2	.	.	TGTGCCAGCAGCCACGTCCTAGCTTCCGAGCAGTACTTC	CASSHVLASEQYF
TRBJ2-7	TRBV2	.	.	TGTGCCAGCCACGGATCCTACGAGCAGTACTTC	CASHGSYEQYF
TRBJ1-1	TRBV4-2	.	.	TGTGCCAGCAGCCAAGGTTATAAGGCTACTGAAGCTTTCTTT	CASSQGYKATEAFF
TRBJ1-6	TRBV29-1	.	.	TGCAGCGTTGGGTTATCGAGGGATTCACCCCTCCACTTT	CSVGLSRDSPLHF
TRBJ2-2	TRBV7-9	.	TRBD2	TGTGCCAGCACAAAAGCGGGACCTACCGGGGAGCTGTTTTTT	CASTKAGPTGELFF
TRBJ1-2	TRBV9	.	TRBD1	TGTGCCAGCAGCGTAGCACAGGGGCACTATGGCTACACCTTC	CASSVAQGHYGYTF
TRBJ2-7	TRBV6-5	.	TRBD2	TGTGCCAGCACGGCGGGCGGGGGGTCCTCCTACGAGCAGTACTTC	CASTAGGGSSYEQYF
TRBJ2-7	TRBV19	.	TRBD2	TGTGCCAGTACCCTAGGGACGGGGGGTGCCTACGAGCAGTACTTC	CASTLGTGGAYEQYF
TRBJ1-4	TRBV5-1	.	TRBD1	TGCGCCAGCACATCGACAGGGGATGACGAAAAACTGTTTTTT	CASTSTGDDEKLFF
TRBJ1-5	TRBV28	.	.	TGTGCCAGCAGCCGGGGGGGGTACGGGAGCAATCAGCCCCAGCATTTT	CASSRGGYGSNQPQHF
TRBJ2-1	TRBV5-1	.	TRBD2	TGCGCCAGCAGCTTGGGCGGGGGGGCCGATGAGCAGTTCTTC	CASSLGGGADEQFF
TRBJ2-5	TRBV6-1	once	TRBD2	TGTGCCAGCAGTGATGAATTTAGCGGGGGGAACCAGAACTTC	CASSDEFSGGNQNF
TRBJ1-5	TRBV30	.	.	TGTGCCTGGAGTCCAGGGGAGGATCAGCCCCAGCATTTT	CAWSPGEDQPQHF
TRBJ1-1	TRBV6-2/TRBV6-3	few	TRBD1	TGTGCCAGCAGTTACTCGGGACAGGGAAACACTGAAGCTTTCTTT	CASSYSGQGNTEAFF
TRBJ2-1	TRBV5-1	once	.	TGCGCCAGCAGCACAGGGCAGGTCGAAAGGAATGAGCAGTTCTTC	CASSTGQVERNEQFF
TRBJ2-5	TRBV4-2	.	TRBD1	TGTGCCAGCAGCCGCGTTAGAAGTGGACAGGAAGAGACCCAGTACTTC	CASSRVRSGQEETQYF
TRBJ2-7	TRBV5-4	.	TRBD2	TGTGCCAGCAGCTTGGTGGGGACTAGTTTTTACTTCGAGCAGTACTTC	CASSLVGTSFYFEQYF
TRBJ1-2	TRBV2	.	.	TGTGCCAGCGGCGACACCTTAAGAAACTATGGCTACACCTTC	CASGDTLRNYGYTF
TRBJ2-7	TRBV28	.	TRBD2	TGTGCCAGCAGTGGGACTAGCGGAACCTACGAGCAGTACTTC	CASSGTSGTYEQYF
TRBJ1-4	TRBV9	.	.	TGTGCCAGCAGCGACGGGGTTAATGAAAAACTGTTTTTT	CASSDGVNEKLFF
TRBJ2-7	TRBV15	.	.	TGTGCCACCAGGGTAGGGCAAACCTCCTACGAGCAGTACTTC	CATRVGQTSYEQYF
TRBJ2-7	TRBV28	.	.	TGTGCCAGTTACTCACTGCAGGTCCCCAACGAGCAGTACTTC	CASYSLQVPNEQYF
TRBJ2-1	TRBV10-3	.	.	TGTGCCATCAGTGGATCTGATCTGGGTTCGAGGATCTACAATGAGCAGTTCTTC	CAISGSDLGSRIYNEQFF
TRBJ2-1	TRBV19	.	TRBD2	TGTGCCAGTACCACACCGTCCCTAGCGGGGTACAATGAGCAGTTCTTC	CASTTPSLAGYNEQFF
TRBJ1-6	TRBV7-9	.	.	TGTGCCAGCAGCATAGCGGACAGTTCCCCCCTCCACTTT	CASSIADSSPLHF
TRBJ2-7	TRBV3-1/TRBV3-2	.	TRBD1	TGTGCCAGCAGCCAAGGTGACTACAGGGGCTCCTACGAGCAGTACTTC	CASSQGDYRGSYEQYF